This record covers a single T cell receptor beta chain. Participant age was about 18 to 100 years, and participants resided in about two dozen US areas. The data are from a study of blood T cell repertoires in COVID-19. For the study at large: Sites in the United States, Italy and Spain provided acute and convalescent COVID-19 samples. From T cells, B-cell-depleted T cells, or PBMCs came the material, which was cDNA or gDNA.

Trimming cost V 3 bases and J 8 bases; bases outside gene matches: 9. This CDR3 has 16 residues. The germline CDR1 and CDR2 sequences are SGHRS and YFSETQ. In the original processing: The authors estimated nucleated cell counts from reference gene primer amplification. Clones were sequenced by immunoSEQ multiplex PCR, and TCRdb holds only the in-frame ones, with some missing. D and trimming were read from the DNA, whereas the V and J calls and clone size are those reported in that table. Of about 250,000 clones in the sample, roughly 91% were seen once. This chain joins TRBV5-1 and TRBJ1-6, with TRBD1 matching 9 bases. The source is a woman aged 30 to 39 with acute COVID-19. Sequenced material: PBMCs or T cells enriched from blood (not recorded which). CDR3 bases: TGCGCCAGCAGCTCGGAACAGGGGGCCCCACATTCACCCCTCCACTTT. It yields the protein CASSSEQGAPHSPLHF.